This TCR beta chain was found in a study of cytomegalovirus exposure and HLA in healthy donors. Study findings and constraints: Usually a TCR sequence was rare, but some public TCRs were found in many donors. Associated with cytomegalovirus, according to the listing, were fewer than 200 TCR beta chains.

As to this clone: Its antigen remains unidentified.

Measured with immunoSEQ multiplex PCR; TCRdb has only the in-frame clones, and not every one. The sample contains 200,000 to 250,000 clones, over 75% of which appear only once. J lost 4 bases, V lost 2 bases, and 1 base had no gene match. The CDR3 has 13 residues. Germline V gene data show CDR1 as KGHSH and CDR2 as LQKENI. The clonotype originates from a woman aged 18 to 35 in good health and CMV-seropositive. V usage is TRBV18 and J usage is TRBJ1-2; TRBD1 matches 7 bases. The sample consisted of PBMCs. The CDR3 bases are TGTGCCAGCTCACCAAGACAGGGCTATGGCTACACCTTC. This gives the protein CASSPRQGYGYTF.